This TCR beta chain derives from a study of cytomegalovirus exposure and HLA in healthy donors. Background on the study: Early released data had tens of millions of unique TCRs, all coming from HLA-typed donors.

Amplification used 60 Vbeta primers and 13 Jbeta primers. Only in-frame clones appear in the TCRdb table, and some are missing; sequencing was by immunoSEQ multiplex PCR. In all, the sample yields some 83,000 clones. The CDR3 extends over 13 amino acids. Trimming cost V 4 bases and J 8 bases, with 12 bases left between them. Germline assignment: CDR1 MNHNS and CDR2 SASEGT. Findings and caveats of the study: The only immune exposure information that was available was CMV serostatus. Across all donors, roughly uniform sequencing depth was an assumption of the presence/absence analyses. A later look showed TCR association rates differing by HLA locus, highest for DRB1 and lowest for HLA-C.

About this clone: The target antigen is unknown.

The sequence came from a woman in her twenties or thirties in good health and CMV-seronegative. Sequencing used PBMCs. The chain employs TRBV6-1 and TRBJ1-5; D unclear. This chain's CDR3 is CASSASPAEPQHF. CDR3 coding DNA: TGTGCCAGCAGTGCCTCACCGGCGGAGCCCCAGCATTTT.